The entry below describes one T cell receptor beta chain. Its cognate antigen is unknown. As the method for making TCR beta libraries, quantitative 5'-RACE with molecular barcodes was used. One entry per CDR3 protein, called by TCRdb with MiXCR from the 5' RACE reads. The sample has 200,000 to 250,000 distinct CDR3 sequences; roughly a tenth are singletons. The data were taken from a study of CD8 T cells in ankylosing spondylitis. The study, taken as a whole, reports: Disease-linked clones proved CD8+ and comparatively uncommon in peripheral blood. Characteristic of ankylosing spondylitis blood, it appeared, was a TCR beta motif comprising eight highly homologous variants. From matched ankylosing spondylitis synovial fluid, disease-linked clones were reportedly recovered at significantly enriched levels.

CDR3 length equals 14 residues. The germline V gene has CDR1 MDHEN and CDR2 SYDVKM. Trimming pared 6 bases from V and 2 bases from J, leaving 14 bases between. This clonotype was obtained from a male donor with ankylosing spondylitis or in good health (not recorded which). V and J are TRBV28 and TRBJ2-7; the D is unclear. The specimen sequenced was blood, either unsorted or a sorted T cell fraction (not recorded which). Here the CDR3 reads CASSPGLMAYEQYF. The CDR3 DNA sequence: TGTGCCAGCAGCCCCGGTCTTATGGCCTACGAGCAGTACTTC.